This is a list of T cell receptor beta chains from one sample in a study of blood T cells in healthy people across ages. TCRdb fed the 5' RACE reads into MiXCR, producing one record per CDR3 protein. The table records around 780,000 distinct CDR3 sequences, about a quarter of them present only once. In addition, the sample was reused for a study of T cells of mothers and their children.

The source material was blood. All receptors derive from a boy younger than 18 in good health. Both conserved end residues are part of each CDR3. A D gene is named only where the DNA matches it firmly. Clone size is shown for a subset of rows, as once, few, many or a class of expanded clone.

18	TRBJ1-2	-	-	TRBV12-3/TRBV12-4	CASSLGIGASPPNYGYTF	TGTGCCAGCAGTTTAGGTATCGGGGCCAGTCCTCCGAACTATGGCTACACCTTC
15	TRBJ2-3	-	-	TRBV9	CASSPRVGYTDTQYF	TGTGCCAGCAGCCCTCGGGTCGGATACACAGATACGCAGTATTTT
15	TRBJ1-2	few	-	TRBV25-1	CASSYGTFRGYGYTF	TGTGCCAGCAGCTATGGGACCTTTCGAGGCTATGGCTACACCTTC
16	TRBJ2-2	-	TRBD2	TRBV7-3	CASSSTLAANTGELFF	TGTGCCAGCAGCTCCACCCTAGCGGCGAACACCGGGGAGCTGTTTTTT
15	TRBJ1-5	-	TRBD1	TRBV30	CAWSVRQGGGQPQHF	TGTGCCTGGAGTGTGCGACAGGGGGGTGGTCAGCCCCAGCATTTT
10	TRBJ1-2	-	-	TRBV27	CASSLWVHTF	TGTGCCAGCAGTTTATGGGTCCACACCTTC
15	TRBJ2-7	few	-	TRBV12-3/TRBV12-4	CASSQSPSAVVEQYF	TGTGCCAGCAGTCAATCCCCCTCGGCGGTTGTCGAGCAGTACTTC
16	TRBJ2-5	many	-	TRBV4-2	CASSQGYWDNQETQYF	TGTGCCAGCAGCCAAGGATACTGGGACAACCAAGAGACCCAGTACTTC
14	TRBJ1-1	-	TRBD1	TRBV6-2/TRBV6-3	CATGKTGGNTEAFF	TGTGCCACCGGAAAGACAGGGGGGAACACTGAAGCTTTCTTT
14	TRBJ1-2	-	-	TRBV12-3/TRBV12-4	CASSSGGPFYGYTF	TGTGCCAGCAGTTCTGGGGGGCCGTTCTATGGCTACACCTTC
16	TRBJ2-4	many	TRBD2	TRBV28	CASSPGLATTGNIQYF	TGTGCCAGCAGTCCCGGACTAGCAACGACGGGGAACATTCAGTACTTC
14	TRBJ1-3	-	-	TRBV11-2	CASSDRKRGDTIYF	TGTGCCAGCAGCGACAGAAAACGGGGAGACACCATATATTTT
16	TRBJ2-2	-	TRBD2	TRBV28	CVSNPVAGAYTGELFF	TGTGTCAGCAATCCCGTAGCGGGGGCCTACACCGGGGAGCTGTTTTTT
15	TRBJ2-7	few	TRBD1	TRBV12-3/TRBV12-4	CASSSWTGFMNEQYF	TGTGCCAGCAGTTCCTGGACAGGGTTCATGAACGAGCAGTACTTC
16	TRBJ2-5	-	-	TRBV6-6	CASKRIGGGAGETQYF	TGTGCCAGCAAAAGGATAGGAGGGGGGGCCGGGGAGACCCAGTACTTC
16	TRBJ1-6	-	-	TRBV11-2	CASSVRRDSYNSPLHF	TGTGCCAGCAGCGTCCGCAGGGACTCCTATAATTCACCCCTCCACTTT
15	TRBJ1-2	few	-	TRBV29-1	CSVEDLVRLNYGYTF	TGCAGCGTTGAAGATCTAGTCAGATTAAACTATGGCTACACCTTC
16	TRBJ2-1	-	-	TRBV12-3/TRBV12-4	CASRPTPVGSYNEQFF	TGTGCCAGCAGACCGACTCCTGTGGGCTCCTACAATGAGCAGTTCTTC
15	TRBJ2-7	-	-	TRBV12-3/TRBV12-4	CASSYPEGHLTGQYF	TGTGCCAGCAGCTACCCCGAGGGCCATCTAACGGGGCAGTACTTC
12	TRBJ2-7	few	-	TRBV7-2	CASSLGSAEQYF	TGTGCCAGCAGCTTGGGTTCGGCCGAGCAGTACTTC
15	TRBJ2-4	-	TRBD1	TRBV7-9	CASSFGGDRLNIQYF	TGTGCCAGCAGCTTTGGAGGGGACAGGCTGAACATTCAGTACTTC
18	TRBJ2-5	-	TRBD2	TRBV7-6	CASSLGQPGLARQETQYF	TGTGCCAGCAGCTTAGGGCAACCGGGACTAGCGCGGCAAGAGACCCAGTACTTC
18	TRBJ2-2	-	TRBD2	TRBV11-1	CASSLGRGGQFDTGELFF	TGTGCCAGCAGCTTAGGGCGGGGGGGCCAGTTCGACACCGGGGAGCTGTTTTTT
14	TRBJ2-7	few	-	TRBV6-5	CASSPSVRGYEQYF	TGTGCCAGCAGTCCCTCGGTGAGAGGCTACGAGCAGTACTTC